These 21 T cell receptor beta chains came from one sample sequenced in a study of OX40 agonist ivuxolimab in advanced cancers. Some clones are missing from TCRdb's copy, which holds only in-frame ones; the method was immunoSEQ multiplex PCR. The sample holds roughly 74,000 clones, nearly 95% seen once. This specimen was CD4+ or CD8+ T cells sorted from blood, taken in a trial of the OX40 agonist ivuxolimab. The receptors derive from an adult with an advanced solid tumor such as melanoma, head and neck, liver or kidney cancer.

The V and J genes are TRBV27 and TRBJ2-1; 9 bases match TRBD2. The germline gives CDR1 MNHEY, CDR2 SMNVEV (reference sequence). The ends lost 6 bases at V and 8 bases at J; junction bases unmatched: 8. The length of the CDR3 is 14 residues. The CDR3 here is CASRFVAGGDEQFF. The CDR3 bases are TGTGCCAGCAGGTTTGTGGCGGGAGGGGATGAGCAGTTCTTC.

The chain joins TRBV27 to TRBJ2-5; possibly TRBD1 or TRBD2 for D (5 bases each). V lost 0 bases to trimming and J lost 5 bases, with 7 bases between them. The CDR3 runs to 13 residues. Germline assignment: CDR1 MNHEY and CDR2 SMNVEV (reference sequence). The CDR3 reads CASSLSGDETQYF. For the CDR3, the DNA is TGTGCCAGCAGTTTATCGGGGGATGAGACCCAGTACTTC.

V usage is TRBV2 and J usage is TRBJ1-5, with TRBD1 identical over 8 bases. V lost 3 bases, J lost 5 bases, and 3 bases stayed unmatched. The CDR3 extends over 14 amino acids. Germline V lookup: CDR1 SNHLY, CDR2 FYNNEI. The CDR3 DNA reads as TGTGCCAGCAGTGACGACAGGGGTGATCAGCCCCAGCATTTT. This codes for CASSDDRGDQPQHF. The full variable domain, with the rest looked up from reference TRBV2 and TRBJ1-5, is EPEVTQTPSHQVTQMGQEVILRCVPISNHLYFYWYRQILGQKVEFLVSFYNNEISEKSEIFDDQFSVERPDGSNFTLKIRSTKLEDSAMYFCASSDDRGDQPQHFGDGTRLSIL.

A note on this clone: Relative to the germline gene, one junction end is altered; a read error may explain this. This chain links TRBV4-1 with TRBJ2-2, with 9 bases matching TRBD1. The CDR3 contains 14 residues. CDR1 is MGHRA, CDR2 YSYEKL, per germline. CDR3 bases: TGCGCCAGCACACAGGGGGCGAAGACCGGGGAGCTGTTTTTT. It specifies CASTQGAKTGELFF.

This chain links TRBV5-1 with TRBJ2-7, with 8 bases lining up with TRBD1. The CDR3 has 15 amino acids. Germline assignment: CDR1 SGHRS and CDR2 YFSETQ. Germline trimming cut 0 bases from V and 0 bases from J; bases unmatched to any gene: 2. CDR3 in amino acids: CASSLGQGSSYEQYF. The CDR3 region has the DNA TGCGCCAGCAGCTTGGGACAGGGGAGCTCCTACGAGCAGTACTTC.

The rearrangement uses TRBV11-3 and TRBJ2-3; D may be TRBD1 or TRBD2 (5 bases each). The CDR3 sequence is 14 residues long. Trimming removed 5 bases at V and 1 base at J, with 10 bases between. From germline, CDR1 is SGHNT and CDR2 YENEEA. The chain's CDR3 is CASSNRDGTDTQYF. The CDR3 DNA sequence: TGTGCCAGCAGCAACCGGGACGGCACAGATACGCAGTATTTT. Filled out from reference TRBV11-3 and TRBJ2-3, the complete variable domain reads EAGVVQSPRYKIIEKKQPVAFWCNPISGHNTLYWYLQNLGQGPELLIRYENEEAVDDSQLPKDRFSAERLKGVDSTLKIQPAELGDSAVYLCASSNRDGTDTQYFGPGTRLTVL.

The chain employs TRBV28 and TRBJ2-7, with D unresolved. Per germline, CDR1 MDHEN and CDR2 SYDVKM. This CDR3 is built from 15 residues. The V gene lost 5 bases and the J gene lost 3 bases, with 17 bases spanning the gap. The CDR3 region is CASSRPYSLLYEQYF. CDR3 DNA: TGTGCCAGCAGTAGACCCTACTCGCTACTCTACGAGCAGTACTTC.

CDR3 in amino acids: CASVDARFTYEQYF. The CDR3 coding sequence is TGTGCTAGTGTTGATGCGAGGTTCACCTACGAGCAGTACTTC. This sequence joins TRBV12-5 and TRBJ2-7; D not certain. Trimming cost V 7 bases and J 2 bases, with 15 bases left between them. CDR3 length equals 14 residues. Germline assignment: CDR1 LGHNT and CDR2 FRNRAP.

Only a few counts were recorded for this clone. This chain uses TRBV7-6 with TRBJ1-3; TRBD1 aligns across 8 bases. Trimming removed 0 bases from V and 2 bases from J; junction bases left unmatched: 3. CDR1 and CDR2 (germline): SGHVS, FNYEAQ. The CDR3 runs to 16 residues. The DNA for the CDR3 is TGTGCCAGCAGCTTAGCAAGACAGGGGACTGGAAACACCATATATTTT. Its protein product is CASSLARQGTGNTIYF.

The rearrangement joins TRBV9 to TRBJ2-5; TRBD1 is a possible D gene (7 bases). Germline CDR1 SGDLS, CDR2 YYNGEE. V was clipped by 3 bases and J by 5 bases, with 17 bases between them. This CDR3 comprises 15 residues. CDR3 sequence (DNA): TGTGCCAGCAGCGAATCTCAGGGGGGTAGGGAGACCCAGTACTTC. It codes for CASSESQGGRETQYF.

The chain couples TRBV6-6 to TRBJ1-2; weak D call: TRBD1 (5 bases). The CDR3 spans 14 residues. Trimming removed 0 bases from V and 6 bases from J, with 11 bases in between. Germline V gene data show CDR1 as MNHNY and CDR2 as SVGAGI (reference sequence). The CDR3 DNA is TGTGCCAGCAGTTACTCGACGGCAGGGCATGGCTACACCTTC. Protein sequence: CASSYSTAGHGYTF.

The V and J genes are TRBV28 and TRBJ2-7, with 9 bases identical to TRBD1. Germline assignment: CDR1 MDHEN and CDR2 SYDVKM. The trim removed 2 bases at V and 1 base at J, leaving 3 bases unmatched. The CDR3 sequence is 15 residues long. CDR3 in amino acids: CASSLRGTGSYEQYF. CDR3 nucleotide sequence: TGTGCCAGCAGTTTAAGGGGGACAGGGTCCTACGAGCAGTACTTC. Based on the CDR3 plus reference TRBV28 and TRBJ2-7, the full variable domain is DVKVTQSSRYLVKRTGEKVFLECVQDMDHENMFWYRQDPGLGLRLIYFSYDVKMKEKGDIPEGYSVSREKKERFSLILESASTNQTSMYLCASSLRGTGSYEQYFGPGTRLTVT.

This chain joins TRBV19 and TRBJ2-7; D ambiguous. The CDR3 loop spans 14 amino acids. CDR1 is LNHDA and CDR2 is SQIVND in the germline V gene (reference sequence). V gave up 5 bases and J gave up 2 bases, with 13 bases separating them. The DNA for the CDR3 is TGTGCCAGTAGTTCGACCCTGGGCACCTACGAGCAGTACTTC. Residues: CASSSTLGTYEQYF.

This clone occurred a few times. This rearrangement joins TRBV19 to TRBJ1-5, with D perhaps TRBD1 (6 bases). Trimming took off 11 bases at V and 0 bases at J, with 14 bases between the two ends. Germline assignment: CDR1 LNHDA and CDR2 SQIVND (reference sequence). The CDR3 consists of 14 residues. The CDR3 protein is CALGGAYSNQPQHF. The CDR3, as DNA: TGTGCCCTAGGGGGGGCCTATAGCAATCAGCCCCAGCATTTT.

The chain carries TRBV2 and TRBJ2-7; no firm D call. CDR3 length: 10 amino acids. Looked up from germline, CDR1 is SNHLY and CDR2 is FYNNEI. Trimming took off 5 bases at V and 6 bases at J, with 5 bases between the two ends. CDR3 sequence (DNA): TGTGCCAGCAGTCCGGCCGAGCAGTACTTC. This codes for CASSPAEQYF.

This chain joins TRBV28 and TRBJ2-7; 8 nucleotides match TRBD1. The ends lost 5 bases at V and 0 bases at J; junction bases unmatched: 3. The length of the CDR3 is 14 residues. Germline CDR1 MDHEN, CDR2 SYDVKM. This CDR3 reads CASSRTGSSYEQYF. The CDR3 nucleotides read TGTGCCAGCAGTCGGACAGGGAGCTCCTACGAGCAGTACTTC. Drawing the rest from reference TRBV28 and TRBJ2-7, the complete variable domain is DVKVTQSSRYLVKRTGEKVFLECVQDMDHENMFWYRQDPGLGLRLIYFSYDVKMKEKGDIPEGYSVSREKKERFSLILESASTNQTSMYLCASSRTGSSYEQYFGPGTRLTVT.

The chain is built from TRBV21-1 and TRBJ2-2; the D call TRBD2 from the table was never checked on the DNA. TRBV21-1 has pseudogene status. This CDR3 spans 18 amino acids. This CDR3 reads CASSKALGTSGRIGELFF. DNA for the CDR3: TGTGCCAGCAGCAAAGCTCTCGGGACTAGCGGGAGAATCGGGGAGCTGTTTTTT.

This clone occurred once. As DNA, the CDR3 is TGTGCCAGCAGCTTGTATCCGGGACGGGCCTCCTACGAGCAGTACTTC. This encodes CASSLYPGRASYEQYF. This chain links TRBV11-2 with TRBJ2-7, with D perhaps TRBD1 or TRBD2 (5 bases each). The CDR3 has 16 amino acids. Per germline, CDR1 SGHAT and CDR2 FQNNGV. V lost 3 bases and J lost 0, with 15 bases in between.

With respect to this clone: The same CDR3 is also encoded by other DNA sequences in this sample. The chain employs TRBV7-3 and TRBJ2-1; maybe TRBD2 (6 bases). This CDR3 is 14 amino acids long. Trimming pared 0 bases from V and 4 bases from J, leaving 7 bases between. Germline V gene lookup returns CDR1 SGHTA and CDR2 FQGTGA. CDR3 sequence: CASSLTAGYNEQFF. In DNA form, the CDR3 reads TGTGCCAGCAGCTTAACGGCGGGATACAATGAGCAGTTCTTC.

The rearrangement joins TRBV6-7 to TRBJ1-1; 7 positions match TRBD1. TRBV6-7 has ORF status, its function being uncertain. This CDR3 has 14 residues. V was pared by 0 bases and J by 6 bases, with 4 bases of the junction left unmatched. The CDR3 region is CASSYSNRGAEAFF. DNA for the CDR3: TGTGCCAGCAGTTACTCGAACAGGGGAGCTGAAGCTTTCTTT.

The gene calls are TRBV4-2 and TRBJ2-7; no definite D call. From germline, CDR1 is LGHNA and CDR2 YNFKEQ. With 1 base removed from V and 2 bases from J, the gap between germline ends came to 12 bases. CDR3 length equals 15 residues. CDR3 nucleotides: TGTGCCAGCAGCCAAGGTAGTGACACCGCCTACGAGCAGTACTTC. It is translated as CASSQGSDTAYEQYF.